In its sample, the clone carrying this T cell receptor (beta chain) was seen a few times. The data were taken from a study of early T cells in non-severe SARS-CoV-2 infection. The library protocol tagged individual cDNA molecules with unique molecular identifiers. TCRdb independently ran MiXCR on the 5' RACE reads; one entry per CDR3 protein. Of about 110,000 distinct CDR3 sequences in the sample, about 12% were seen once. CDR3 length: 16 amino acids. From germline, CDR1 is MGHRA and CDR2 YSYEKL. Trimming removed 1 base at V and 9 bases at J, with 19 bases between. This chain uses TRBV4-1 with TRBJ2-1; D perhaps matches TRBD2 (5 bases). The clonotype was recovered from an adult who was a healthcare worker with PCR-confirmed SARS-CoV-2 infection or an uninfected control (not recorded which). The specimen comprised whole blood, sampled at baseline. The CDR3 nucleotides are TGCGCCAGCAGCCAAGGAGGGTTTACGGGGAGAAGTGAGCAGTTCTTC. Its protein product is CASSQGGFTGRSEQFF.